This T cell receptor (beta chain) was recorded in a study of cytomegalovirus exposure and HLA in healthy donors. Overall study findings and caveats: A later analysis found common viral pathogens apparently linked to several of the most significant clusters.

The PCR contained 60 Vbeta and 13 Jbeta primers. TCRdb's table, derived via immunoSEQ multiplex PCR, lists solely in-frame clones and lacks some. The sample lists about 160,000 clones, 71% seen once, with approximately 3% in the top ten. Trimming removed 4 bases from V and 6 bases from J, with 16 bases in between. Germline V lookup: CDR1 SNHLY, CDR2 FYNNEI. The CDR3 is made up of 15 amino acids. In regard to this clone: What it binds is not known.

Material for sequencing was PBMCs. This TCR came from a young woman in good health and CMV-seronegative. The genes are TRBV2 and TRBJ1-5, with D perhaps matching TRBD1 (5 bases). The CDR3 sequence is CASSGMQGGGQPQHF. As DNA, the CDR3 is TGTGCCAGCAGTGGTATGCAGGGCGGTGGTCAGCCCCAGCATTTT.